A selection of T cell receptor beta chains follows, all from one sample in a study of OX40 agonist ivuxolimab in advanced cancers. Measured with immunoSEQ multiplex PCR; TCRdb has only the in-frame clones, and not every one. The sample yields 75,000 to 95,000 clones, more than 70% seen once. Specimen: CD4+ or CD8+ T cells sorted from blood, collected in a trial of the OX40 agonist ivuxolimab. These receptors were taken from an adult with an advanced solid tumor such as melanoma, head and neck, liver or kidney cancer. Both conserved end residues are part of each CDR3. Fields, in order: D gene, J gene, V gene, clone size, CDR3 protein, CDR3 DNA. The D gene is left open where the match is weak. The size entry is marked missing in some rows and otherwise reads once, few, many or a size class.

.	TRBJ1-3	TRBV10-3	.	CAIRDSLSGNTIYF	TGTGCCATCAGAGACAGTCTCTCTGGAAACACCATATATTTT
.	TRBJ2-3	TRBV2	.	CASSEEMQYF	TGTGCCAGCAGTGAGGAAATGCAGTATTTT
TRBD1	TRBJ2-1	TRBV6-1	.	CASSTFGTGLFEQFF	TGTGCCAGCAGTACTTTCGGGACAGGGTTGTTTGAGCAGTTCTTC
TRBD2	TRBJ2-1	TRBV28	.	CASSLFVGLAGYNEQFF	TGTGCCAGCAGTTTATTCGTGGGACTAGCGGGGTACAATGAGCAGTTCTTC
.	TRBJ2-1	TRBV28	once	CASSFPGGPLEQFF	TGTGCCAGCAGTTTCCCCGGGGGGCCCCTTGAGCAGTTCTTC
.	TRBJ1-4	TRBV10-3	.	CAISESMGLTNEKLFF	TGTGCCATCAGTGAGTCGATGGGGTTGACTAATGAAAAACTGTTTTTT
.	TRBJ1-2	TRBV6-5	.	CASSAQGGYGYTF	TGTGCCAGCAGCGCACAGGGCGGATATGGCTACACCTTC
.	TRBJ1-4	TRBV5-1	.	CASSSQGQINEKLFF	TGCGCCAGCAGCTCCCAAGGGCAGATCAATGAAAAACTGTTTTTT
.	TRBJ2-7	TRBV27	.	CASSRGGTYEQYF	TGTGCCAGCAGTAGAGGAGGAACCTACGAGCAGTACTTC
.	TRBJ2-3	TRBV5-4	.	CASSSNSGTDTQYF	TGTGCCAGCAGCTCGAATAGCGGCACAGATACGCAGTATTTT
TRBD1	TRBJ1-1	TRBV7-2	.	CASSWTGADTEAFF	TGTGCCAGCAGCTGGACAGGGGCGGACACTGAAGCTTTCTTT
.	TRBJ1-1	TRBV25-1	few	CASQRFSEAFF	TGTGCCAGCCAGCGTTTTTCTGAAGCTTTCTTT
TRBD2	TRBJ2-1	TRBV19	.	CASSLTGGNEQFF	TGTGCCAGTAGCCTGACGGGGGGGAATGAGCAGTTCTTC
.	TRBJ2-1	TRBV28	.	CASSLYGVLGEQFF	TGTGCCAGCAGTTTATATGGGGTTTTGGGTGAGCAGTTCTTC
.	TRBJ2-7	TRBV5-4	few	CASSPFNPRDTVYEQYF	TGTGCCAGCAGCCCGTTTAACCCCCGGGACACGGTCTACGAGCAGTACTTC
TRBD1	TRBJ2-3	TRBV11-2	once	CASSFDREDTQYF	TGTGCCAGCAGCTTTGACAGGGAGGATACGCAGTATTTT
.	TRBJ1-2	TRBV2	.	CASSEDRAPDGYTF	TGTGCCAGCAGTGAAGACAGGGCTCCAGATGGCTACACCTTC
TRBD2	TRBJ2-1	TRBV6-4	.	CASSDSGRLARNEQFF	TGTGCCAGCAGTGACTCGGGAAGACTAGCAAGGAATGAGCAGTTCTTC
TRBD1	TRBJ1-2	TRBV19	.	CASSIEGTGIYGYTF	TGTGCCAGTAGTATAGAGGGGACAGGGATCTATGGCTACACCTTC
TRBD2	TRBJ2-2	TRBV27	few	CASSLTSWPGELFF	TGTGCCAGCAGTCTGACTAGCTGGCCCGGGGAGCTGTTTTTT
TRBD2	TRBJ2-7	TRBV4-2	.	CASSQDRTSFDEQYF	TGTGCCAGCAGCCAAGATAGGACTAGCTTCGACGAGCAGTACTTC
TRBD2	TRBJ2-1	TRBV15	.	CATSRDHGREGNEQFF	TGTGCCACCAGCAGAGATCATGGCAGGGAGGGGAATGAGCAGTTCTTC
.	TRBJ1-6	TRBV6-6	.	CASSLTRSSNSPLHF	TGTGCCAGCAGCCTCACAAGGAGTTCAAATTCACCCCTCCACTTT
.	TRBJ2-7	TRBV7-9	.	CASSLRDGTYEQYF	TGTGCCAGCAGCTTACGGGACGGGACCTACGAGCAGTACTTC
TRBD1	TRBJ1-3	TRBV5-1	.	CASSRDSQSSGNTIYF	TGCGCCAGCAGCCGGGACAGCCAAAGCTCTGGAAACACCATATATTTT